Listed here are 28 T cell receptor beta chains from one sample, sequenced in a study of response to subunit inactivated influenza vaccine. In TCRdb, the RT-PCR reads were re-called with MiXCR into one record per CDR3 protein. The profile shows roughly 760,000 distinct CDR3 sequences, less than 25% of them singletons. The sequencing used PBMCs from blood, collected 4 to 6 days after vaccination. These TCRs come from a man aged 45-65 years who received an inactivated influenza vaccine.

The chain is built from TRBV4-1 and TRBJ2-5; no definite D call. Trimming took off 0 bases at V and 1 base at J, with 12 bases between the two ends. This CDR3 comprises 16 residues. In germline, CDR1 is MGHRA, CDR2 YSYEKL. Here the CDR3 DNA reads TGCGCCAGCAGCCAAGAGTCCCGGTACATCCAAGAGACCCAGTACTTC. Its protein product is CASSQESRYIQETQYF.

The chain uses TRBV4-2 and TRBJ1-5; perhaps TRBD1 as D (6 bases). The ends were cut back, 2 bases at V and 4 bases at J, with 12 bases in the middle. Germline V lookup: CDR1 LGHNA, CDR2 YNFKEQ. This CDR3 spans 15 amino acids. The CDR3 loop is CASSQLGQGNQPQHF. CDR3 nucleotides: TGTGCCAGCAGCCAACTTGGGCAGGGGAATCAGCCCCAGCATTTT.

The CDR3 coding sequence is TGCAGCGTGGGACTAGCGACCAGCTACGAGCAGTACTTC. This encodes CSVGLATSYEQYF. The chain employs TRBV29-1 and TRBJ2-7, with 10 bases that match TRBD2. CDR3 size: 13 residues. Germline loops: CDR1 SQVTM, CDR2 ANQGSEA. With 6 bases clipped from V and 3 bases from J, the junction kept 5 bases outside the gene matches.

The chain employs TRBV6-5 and TRBJ1-2; D gene ambiguous. Germline CDR1 MNHEY, CDR2 SVGAGI. V lost 4 bases to trimming and J lost 0 bases, with 12 bases between them. The CDR3 extends over 15 amino acids. Here the CDR3 DNA reads TGTGCCAGCAGTTCCCGGGCAAACCCTAACTATGGCTACACCTTC. Its protein product is CASSSRANPNYGYTF.

This chain links TRBV3-1 with TRBJ1-4; 9 nucleotides agree with TRBD1. Germline lookup yields CDR1 LGHDT and CDR2 YNNKEL (reference sequence). The CDR3 extends over 15 amino acids. With 1 base clipped from V and 8 bases from J, the junction kept 5 bases outside the gene matches. The CDR3 loop reads CASSQAGQGPEKLFF. CDR3 in DNA: TGTGCCAGCAGCCAAGCGGGACAGGGCCCCGAAAAACTGTTTTTT.

The rearrangement uses TRBV15 and TRBJ2-1; tentative D call: TRBD2 (6 bases). This CDR3 region has 15 residues. V was cut by 0 bases and J by 6 bases, with 12 bases left in between. CDR1 and CDR2 (germline): LNHNV, YYDKDF (reference sequence). The CDR3 bases are TGTGCCACCAGCAGAGATCGCGGGACCCGCAATGAGCAGTTCTTC. This codes for CATSRDRGTRNEQFF.

The chain uses TRBV20-1 and TRBJ1-6, with 9 bases that match TRBD1. Trimming at V came to 5 bases and at J to 10 bases, leaving 9 bases not matched to a gene. Germline CDR1 and CDR2: DFQATT and SNEGSKA (reference sequence). CDR3 size: 14 residues. CDR3 nucleotides: TGCAGTGCTTGGACAGGGGTGAATAGCTCACCCCTCCACTTT. This gives the protein CSAWTGVNSSPLHF.

The V gene is TRBV7-9, the J gene TRBJ1-3; D is ambiguous. Germline CDR1 is SEHNR and CDR2 is FQNEAQ (reference sequence). The CDR3 is 16 residues long. Trimming left V 1 base short and J 0 bases short, with 10 bases between. In DNA, the CDR3 is TGTGCCAGCAGCTTAGTACAGCCACGCTCTGGAAACACCATATATTTT. This sequence encodes CASSLVQPRSGNTIYF.

This clonotype appeared a few times. The CDR3 protein is CSAEGQDNQPQHF. The CDR3 DNA reads TGCAGTGCTGAGGGACAAGATAATCAGCCCCAGCATTTT. V gene TRBV20-1 combines with J gene TRBJ1-5, with D perhaps TRBD1 (6 bases). Trimming removed 5 bases from V and 4 bases from J, with 12 bases in between. This CDR3 contains 13 residues. Germline V gene data show CDR1 as DFQATT and CDR2 as SNEGSKA (reference sequence).

The V and J genes are TRBV10-3 and TRBJ2-7; 8 bases align to TRBD1. V dropped 6 bases and J dropped 0; count of bases not matched to a gene: 4. This CDR3 is 14 amino acids long. The germline V gene has CDR1 ENHRY and CDR2 SYGVKD. The CDR3 DNA reads as TGTGCCATCAGAGGACAGGGATCCTCCTACGAGCAGTACTTC. It is translated as CAIRGQGSSYEQYF.

This chain joins TRBV29-1 and TRBJ2-3; D uncertain. This CDR3 is built from 16 residues. Germline V gives CDR1 SQVTM, CDR2 ANQGSEA. Trimming pared 0 bases from V and 8 bases from J, leaving 21 bases between. CDR3 in DNA: TGCAGCGTTGAAGATCGGTGGCAGTCGGGCTCCGCTACGCAGTATTTT. Amino acid sequence: CSVEDRWQSGSATQYF.

The chain recombines TRBV12-3 or TRBV12-4 with TRBJ2-2; D is tentatively TRBD1 or TRBD2 (6 bases each). Trimming removed 7 bases from V and 6 bases from J, with 12 bases in between. This CDR3 region has 13 residues. CDR3 loop: CASIGGPAGELFF. In DNA, the CDR3 is TGTGCCAGCATTGGGGGGCCGGCCGGGGAGCTGTTTTTT.

This clonotype was counted only a few times. The rearrangement uses TRBV24-1 and TRBJ2-5; TRBD2 matches at 7 bases. Germline values: CDR1 KGHDR, CDR2 SFDVKD. The CDR3 length is 17 residues. The ends lost 5 bases at V and 5 bases at J; junction bases unmatched: 16. Here the CDR3 reads CATSAPGEGQPGETQYF. The CDR3 DNA is TGTGCCACCAGTGCCCCCGGGGAGGGTCAGCCCGGGGAGACCCAGTACTTC.

This clonotype came up once. V is TRBV20-1 and J is TRBJ2-3; 14 bases align to TRBD2. The CDR3 runs to 17 residues. J gave up 3 bases and V 5 bases, and 10 bases lay outside the gene matches. Germline V CDR1 and CDR2: DFQATT, SNEGSKA (reference sequence). CDR3 in DNA: TGCAGTGCTTGGGGGACCGGGACTAGCGGGAGTACAGATACGCAGTATTTT. The encoded protein is CSAWGTGTSGSTDTQYF.

This clonotype was counted at least ten times. CDR3 sequence reads: CASSLEGSYGYTF. The CDR3 nucleotides are TGCGCCAGCAGCTTGGAAGGCAGCTATGGCTACACCTTC. The chain carries TRBV5-1 and TRBJ1-2; unclear D gene. The germline V and J ends were trimmed by 0 bases and 4 bases, with 7 bases remaining between them. The V gene's germline CDR1 is SGHRS and CDR2 YFSETQ. The CDR3 extends over 13 amino acids.

On this clonotype: Its ends do not fully match the called genes, so a read error is possible. The rearrangement uses TRBV6-2 or TRBV6-3 and TRBJ2-7; 10 bases line up with TRBD2. Germline-derived CDR1 and CDR2 are MNHEY and SVGEGT. This CDR3 has 17 amino acids. The CDR3: CACSTLAGALYSYEQYF. The CDR3 DNA follows: TGTGCCTGCAGTACCCTAGCGGGGGCCCTATACTCCTACGAGCAGTACTTC.

The gene calls are TRBV2 and TRBJ2-5; no clear D. CDR1 is SNHLY, CDR2 FYNNEI, per germline. Trimming removed 4 bases at V and 7 bases at J, with 7 bases between. The CDR3 extends over 11 amino acids. The DNA of the CDR3 is TGTGCCAGCAGTGCTGAGCGGACCCAGTACTTC. Amino acids: CASSAERTQYF. Drawing the rest from reference TRBV2 and TRBJ2-5, the complete variable domain is EPEVTQTPSHQVTQMGQEVILRCVPISNHLYFYWYRQILGQKVEFLVSFYNNEISEKSEIFDDQFSVERPDGSNFTLKIRSTKLEDSAMYFCASSAERTQYFGPGTRLLVL.

The chain employs TRBV10-3 and TRBJ2-1, with 10 nucleotides matching TRBD2. The germline gives CDR1 ENHRY, CDR2 SYGVKD. The ends lost 10 bases at V and 8 bases at J; junction bases unmatched: 11. The CDR3 has 14 residues. CDR3 sequence: CATRPAGGPDEQFF. The CDR3 nucleotides are TGTGCCACACGGCCAGCGGGGGGGCCCGATGAGCAGTTCTTC.

This clonotype appeared a few times. This rearrangement joins TRBV9 to TRBJ2-1; 10 bases map to TRBD2. There are 17 residues in the CDR3. In germline, CDR1 is SGDLS, CDR2 YYNGEE. Trimming removed 0 bases from V and 7 bases from J; junction bases left unmatched: 10. This CDR3 reads CASSVGSRGLATNEQFF. CDR3 DNA sequence: TGTGCCAGCAGCGTAGGGAGTCGGGGACTAGCGACTAATGAGCAGTTCTTC.

This clonotype was found a few times. The chain uses TRBV7-2 and TRBJ1-1; TRBD1 aligns across 9 bases. Trimming cost V 3 bases and J 3 bases; bases outside gene matches: 2. Looked up from germline, CDR1 is SGHTA and CDR2 is FQGNSA. This CDR3 comprises 14 residues. In DNA form, the CDR3 reads TGTGCCAGCAGCTTCGACAGGGGGTACACTGAAGCTTTCTTT. Protein: CASSFDRGYTEAFF. The entire variable domain, with the rest obtained from reference TRBV7-2 and TRBJ1-1, is as follows: GAGVSQSPSNKVTEKGKDVELRCDPISGHTALYWYRQSLGQGLEFLIYFQGNSAPDKSGLPSDRFSAERTGGSVSTLTIQRTQQEDSAVYLCASSFDRGYTEAFFGQGTRLTVV.

This clonotype turned up a few times. The CDR3 nucleotides are TGTGCCAGCATCACTTGGAGGGGGCAAGAGACCCAGTACTTC. Protein product: CASITWRGQETQYF. The chain recombines TRBV7-6 with TRBJ2-5; either TRBD1 or TRBD2 may supply D (6 bases each). Trimming removed 7 bases from V and 2 bases from J, with 14 bases in between. CDR1 is SGHVS and CDR2 is FNYEAQ in the germline V gene. This CDR3 region has 14 residues.

The chain uses TRBV6-1 and TRBJ2-3; 10 nucleotides line up with TRBD1. Germline CDR1 is MNHNS and CDR2 is SASEGT. V shed 0 bases, J shed 0 bases, and the junction held 6 bases outside the gene matches. The CDR3 length is 18 residues. The DNA for the CDR3 is TGTGCCAGCAGTGAAGCGGTGGGGGACAGGGGTAGCACAGATACGCAGTATTTT. The encoded protein is CASSEAVGDRGSTDTQYF.

This clonotype was seen only a few times. The chain joins TRBV30 to TRBJ1-4; D is ambiguous. Germline V lookup: CDR1 GTSNPN, CDR2 SVGIG (reference sequence). V gave up 0 bases and J gave up 8 bases, with 19 bases separating them. The CDR3 runs to 16 residues. This CDR3 reads CAWSVGIGRINEKLFF. The DNA for the CDR3 is TGTGCCTGGAGTGTCGGTATCGGGAGGATCAACGAAAAACTGTTTTTT.

V usage is TRBV6-1 and J usage is TRBJ2-5, with a possible D match to TRBD1 (5 bases). From germline, CDR1 is MNHNS and CDR2 SASEGT. V dropped 3 bases and J dropped 2 bases, with 10 bases sitting between them. This CDR3 has 14 amino acids. The CDR3 coding sequence is TGTGCCAGCAGTGAGCAGGGAAAGCAAGAGACCCAGTACTTC. Its translation is CASSEQGKQETQYF.

The chain has TRBV4-1 and TRBJ2-3; 8 nucleotides match TRBD2. Looked up from germline, CDR1 is MGHRA and CDR2 is YSYEKL. With V trimmed by 4 bases and J by 1 base, 4 bases remained unmatched. The CDR3 is made up of 15 amino acids. The CDR3 DNA is TGCGCCAGCAGCCCCACTAGCGGAGGCACAGATACGCAGTATTTT. Its protein product is CASSPTSGGTDTQYF.

This clonotype was counted a few times. The chain has TRBV19 and TRBJ2-1; 8 nucleotides agree with TRBD2. The J segment lost 3 bases and the V segment lost 3 bases, leaving 4 bases of the junction unmatched. This CDR3 is 15 amino acids long. From germline, CDR1 is LNHDA and CDR2 SQIVND (reference sequence). The CDR3 coding sequence is TGTGCCAGTAGTATTGGCGGGGGGTTCTACAATGAGCAGTTCTTC. Protein product: CASSIGGGFYNEQFF.

The chain has TRBV7-9 and TRBJ2-5; 8 nucleotides agree with TRBD2. This CDR3 spans 15 amino acids. The V segment lost 2 bases and the J segment 5 bases; nucleotides outside the gene matches: 7. Germline CDR1 reads SEHNR; CDR2 reads FQNEAQ (reference sequence). CDR3 DNA: TGTGCCAGCAGCTTATCAGCGGGGGTTGGGGAGACCCAGTACTTC. It yields the protein CASSLSAGVGETQYF.

J is TRBJ2-1 and V is TRBV7-2; D uncertain. The germline CDR1 and CDR2 sequences are SGHTA and FQGNSA. The CDR3 is 16 residues long. The V and J ends lost 1 base and 2 bases respectively, with 12 bases between them. CDR3 residues: CASSLEGGIPYNEQFF. The CDR3 region has the DNA TGTGCCAGCAGCTTAGAAGGCGGCATACCCTACAATGAGCAGTTCTTC. The whole variable domain, remainder taken from reference TRBV7-2 and TRBJ2-1, is GAGVSQSPSNKVTEKGKDVELRCDPISGHTALYWYRQSLGQGLEFLIYFQGNSAPDKSGLPSDRFSAERTGGSVSTLTIQRTQQEDSAVYLCASSLEGGIPYNEQFFGPGTRLTVL.